One and the same sample provided the 10 T cell receptor beta chains below, sequenced in a study of blood T cell repertoires in COVID-19. Assay: immunoSEQ multiplex PCR; the TCRdb copy retains only in-frame clones and omits some. Of about 74,000 clones listed, around 82% are singletons. Sequences were obtained from peripheral blood. The receptors originated from a man aged 50 or older with active COVID-19.

The chain has TRBV30 and TRBJ1-5, with a weak D call TRBD1 (6 bases). Trimming took 3 bases from V and 6 from J, leaving 18 bases between them. Germline lookup yields CDR1 GTSNPN and CDR2 SVGIG (reference sequence). The CDR3 spans 15 residues. The CDR3 sequence is CAWSPRGAVGQPQHF. The CDR3, as DNA: TGTGCCTGGAGCCCCCGGGGGGCGGTGGGTCAGCCCCAGCATTTT.

The DNA of the CDR3 is TGTGCCATCAGTGATCTAGCCCGAACTCGGGGGGAGCAGTACTTC. Translation: CAISDLARTRGEQYF. The rearrangement links TRBV10-3 to TRBJ2-7; D is possibly TRBD2 (6 bases). Germline-derived CDR1 and CDR2 are ENHRY and SYGVKD. The CDR3 consists of 15 residues. The ends were cut back, 3 bases at V and 7 bases at J, with 19 bases in the middle.

The chain uses TRBV9 and TRBJ2-7; 9 nucleotides line up with TRBD2. The CDR3 length is 18 residues. CDR1 and CDR2 (germline): SGDLS, YYNGEE. Trimming took 4 bases from V and 2 from J; bases not matched to a gene: 16. The CDR3 reads CASSPRLAALSGPYEQYF. CDR3 nucleotides: TGTGCCAGCAGCCCCAGACTAGCGGCCCTGAGTGGGCCCTACGAGCAGTACTTC.

The J gene is TRBJ1-4, the V gene TRBV29-1; D gene uncertain. CDR3 length: 14 amino acids. CDR1 is SQVTM and CDR2 is ANQGSEA in the germline V gene. V lost 7 bases to trimming and J lost 4 bases, with 16 bases between them. CDR3 DNA: TGCAGCGCCCTCGAACAGAGCAGTAATGAAAAACTGTTTTTT. Protein sequence: CSALEQSSNEKLFF. Looking up the rest from reference TRBV29-1 and TRBJ1-4 gives the full variable domain: SAVISQKPSRDICQRGTSLTIQCQVDSQVTMMFWYRQQPGQSLTLIATANQGSEATYESGFVIDKFPISRPNLTFSTLTVSNMSPEDSSIYLCSALEQSSNEKLFFGSGTQLSVL.

This clone appeared a few times. The CDR3 is CASSYHRASNQPQHF. The DNA for the CDR3 is TGTGCCAGCAGCTACCACAGGGCCAGCAATCAGCCCCAGCATTTT. The rearrangement uses TRBV5-8 and TRBJ1-5; TRBD1 is a possible D gene (6 bases). Germline V CDR1 and CDR2: SGHTS, YDEGEE. V lost 3 bases and J 1 base, leaving 11 bases between the germline ends. The length of the CDR3 is 15 residues.

The chain employs TRBV2 and TRBJ2-1; TRBD1 aligns across 7 bases. CDR1 and CDR2 (germline): SNHLY, FYNNEI. This CDR3 has 13 residues. V gave up 5 bases and J gave up 15 bases; unmatched junction bases: 13. The CDR3 is CASSSGTALVGFF. The DNA of the CDR3 is TGTGCCAGCAGTTCCGGGACAGCTTTAGTTGGGTTCTTC.

The V gene is TRBV30, the J gene TRBJ1-2, with a weak D call TRBD1 (5 bases). The CDR3 length is 10 residues. Germline V gene data show CDR1 as GTSNPN and CDR2 as SVGIG (reference sequence). CDR3 DNA sequence: TGTGCGGAGGGGAACTATGGCTACACCTTC. Its translation is CAEGNYGYTF.

With regard to this clone: Mismatch with germline at one junction end may stem from a read error. The chain couples TRBV3-1 (or the pseudogene TRBV3-2) to TRBJ2-3; perhaps TRBD1 as D (6 bases). The CDR3 extends over 16 amino acids. CDR1 and CDR2 from the germline V gene are LGHDT and YNNKEL (reference sequence). This CDR3 is CATSKATGFGTDTQYF. As DNA, the CDR3 is TGTGCCACCAGCAAGGCAACAGGGTTCGGCACAGATACGCAGTATTTT.

A few counts support this clone. V is TRBV30 and J is TRBJ1-1; the D is unclear. The CDR3 totals 14 residues. In germline, CDR1 is GTSNPN, CDR2 SVGIG (reference sequence). V was clipped by 0 bases and J by 0 bases, with 8 bases between them. CDR3: CAWSVRTMNTEAFF. In nucleotides, the CDR3 is TGTGCCTGGAGTGTACGGACTATGAACACTGAAGCTTTCTTT.

V is TRBV12-3 or TRBV12-4 and J is TRBJ2-5; tentative D call: TRBD2 (5 bases). CDR3 length: 11 amino acids. The V end was cut by 5 bases, the J end by 9 bases, with 10 bases between. CDR3 protein: CASSPSGAQYF. CDR3 nucleotides: TGTGCCAGCAGTCCCTCCGGGGCCCAGTACTTC.